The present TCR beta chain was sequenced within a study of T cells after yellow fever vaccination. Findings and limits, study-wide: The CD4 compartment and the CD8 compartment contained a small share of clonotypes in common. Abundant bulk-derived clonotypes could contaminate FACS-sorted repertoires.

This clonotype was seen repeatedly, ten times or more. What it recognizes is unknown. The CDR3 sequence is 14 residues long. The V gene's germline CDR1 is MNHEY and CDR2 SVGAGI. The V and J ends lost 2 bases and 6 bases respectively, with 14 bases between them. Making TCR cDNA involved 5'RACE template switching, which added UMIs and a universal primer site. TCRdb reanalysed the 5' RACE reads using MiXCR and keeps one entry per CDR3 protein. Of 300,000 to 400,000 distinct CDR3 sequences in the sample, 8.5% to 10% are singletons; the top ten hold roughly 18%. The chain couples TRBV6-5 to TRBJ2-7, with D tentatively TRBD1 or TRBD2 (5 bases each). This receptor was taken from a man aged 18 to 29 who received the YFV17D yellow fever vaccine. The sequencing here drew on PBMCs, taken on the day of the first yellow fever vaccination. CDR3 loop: CASSYGTPLGEQYF. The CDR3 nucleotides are TGTGCCAGCAGTTACGGGACCCCCCTCGGCGAGCAGTACTTC.